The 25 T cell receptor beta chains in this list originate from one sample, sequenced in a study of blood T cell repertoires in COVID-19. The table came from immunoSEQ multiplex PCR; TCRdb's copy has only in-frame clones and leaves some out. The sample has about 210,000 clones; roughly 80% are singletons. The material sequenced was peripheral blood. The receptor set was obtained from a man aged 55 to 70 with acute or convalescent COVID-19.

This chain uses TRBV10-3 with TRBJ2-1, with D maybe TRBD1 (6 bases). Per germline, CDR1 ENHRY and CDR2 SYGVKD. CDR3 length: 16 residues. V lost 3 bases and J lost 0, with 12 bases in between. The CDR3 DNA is TGTGCCATCAGTGAACCCTCGGGACACTCCTACAATGAGCAGTTCTTC. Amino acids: CAISEPSGHSYNEQFF.

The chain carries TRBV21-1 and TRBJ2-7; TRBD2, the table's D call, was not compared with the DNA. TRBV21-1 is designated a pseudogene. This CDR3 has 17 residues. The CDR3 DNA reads TGTGCCAGCAGCAGGGGGACTTTTTCCCCCCTCTACGGCGAGCAGTACTTC. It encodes CASSRGTFSPLYGEQYF.

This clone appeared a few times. The CDR3: CASRKTSGTYEQYF. The CDR3 nucleotides read TGTGCCAGCAGAAAGACTAGCGGTACCTACGAGCAGTACTTC. The chain employs TRBV7-2 and TRBJ2-7; 9 nucleotides align to TRBD2. Trimming cost V 6 bases and J 2 bases; bases outside gene matches: 5. CDR3 size: 14 residues. Germline loops: CDR1 SGHTA, CDR2 FQGNSA. The entire variable domain, with the rest obtained from reference TRBV7-2 and TRBJ2-7, is as follows: GAGVSQSPSNKVTEKGKDVELRCDPISGHTALYWYRQSLGQGLEFLIYFQGNSAPDKSGLPSDRFSAERTGGSVSTLTIQRTQQEDSAVYLCASRKTSGTYEQYFGPGTRLTVT.

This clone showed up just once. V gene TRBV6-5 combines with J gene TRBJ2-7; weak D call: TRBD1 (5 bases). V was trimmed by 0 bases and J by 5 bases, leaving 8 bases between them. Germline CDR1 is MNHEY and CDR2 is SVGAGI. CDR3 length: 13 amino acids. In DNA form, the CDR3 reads TGTGCCAGCAGTTACTCGACCAGGGACGAGCAGTACTTC. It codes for CASSYSTRDEQYF.

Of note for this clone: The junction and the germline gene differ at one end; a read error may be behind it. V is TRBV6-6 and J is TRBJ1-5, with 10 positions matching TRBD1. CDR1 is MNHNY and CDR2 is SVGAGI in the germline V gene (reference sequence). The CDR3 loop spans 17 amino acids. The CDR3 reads CAGSPGTGVYSNQPQHF. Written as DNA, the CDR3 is TGTGCCGGCAGTCCCGGGACAGGGGTCTATAGCAATCAGCCCCAGCATTTT.

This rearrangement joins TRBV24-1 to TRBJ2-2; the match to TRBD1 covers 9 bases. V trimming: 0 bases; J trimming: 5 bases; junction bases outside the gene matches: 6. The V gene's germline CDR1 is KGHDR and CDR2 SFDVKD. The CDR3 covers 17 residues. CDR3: CATSDLTGGVGTGELFF. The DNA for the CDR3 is TGTGCCACCAGTGATTTGACAGGGGGCGTTGGGACCGGGGAGCTGTTTTTT.

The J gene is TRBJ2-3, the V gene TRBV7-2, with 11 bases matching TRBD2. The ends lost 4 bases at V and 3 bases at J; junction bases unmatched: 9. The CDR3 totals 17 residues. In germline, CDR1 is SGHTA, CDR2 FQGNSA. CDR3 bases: TGTGCCAGCAGCTCTGGACTAGCGGGCCACCTTACAGATACGCAGTATTTT. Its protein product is CASSSGLAGHLTDTQYF.

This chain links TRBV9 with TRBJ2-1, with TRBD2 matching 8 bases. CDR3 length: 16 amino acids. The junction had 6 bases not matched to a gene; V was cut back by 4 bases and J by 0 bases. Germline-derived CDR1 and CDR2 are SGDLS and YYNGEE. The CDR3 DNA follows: TGTGCCAGCAGCCCCGTAGCGGGGAGCTCCTACAATGAGCAGTTCTTC. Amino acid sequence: CASSPVAGSSYNEQFF.

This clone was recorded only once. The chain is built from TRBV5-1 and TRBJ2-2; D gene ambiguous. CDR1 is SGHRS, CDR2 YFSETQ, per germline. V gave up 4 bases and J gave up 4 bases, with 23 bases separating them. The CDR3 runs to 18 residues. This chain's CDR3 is CASSRRDRPLSGTGELFF. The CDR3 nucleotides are TGCGCCAGCAGCAGGAGAGACCGGCCGTTGAGTGGCACCGGGGAGCTGTTTTTT. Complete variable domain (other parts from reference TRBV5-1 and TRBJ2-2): KAGVTQTPRYLIKTRGQQVTLSCSPISGHRSVSWYQQTPGQGLQFLFEYFSETQRNKGNFPGRFSGRQFSNSRSEMNVSTLELGDSALYLCASSRRDRPLSGTGELFFGEGSRLTVL.

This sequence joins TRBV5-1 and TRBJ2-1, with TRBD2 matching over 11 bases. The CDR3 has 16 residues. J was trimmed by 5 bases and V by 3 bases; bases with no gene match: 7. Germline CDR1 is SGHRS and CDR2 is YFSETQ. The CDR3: CASSWTGTSGNNEQFF. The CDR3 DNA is TGCGCCAGCAGCTGGACCGGGACTAGCGGAAACAATGAGCAGTTCTTC.

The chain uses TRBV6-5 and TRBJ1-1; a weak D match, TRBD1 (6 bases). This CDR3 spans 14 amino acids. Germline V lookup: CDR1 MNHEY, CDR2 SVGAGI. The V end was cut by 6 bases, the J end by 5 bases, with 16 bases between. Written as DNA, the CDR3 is TGTGCCAGCAGGTACACAGGGTCGGGGACTGAAGCTTTCTTT. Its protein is CASRYTGSGTEAFF.

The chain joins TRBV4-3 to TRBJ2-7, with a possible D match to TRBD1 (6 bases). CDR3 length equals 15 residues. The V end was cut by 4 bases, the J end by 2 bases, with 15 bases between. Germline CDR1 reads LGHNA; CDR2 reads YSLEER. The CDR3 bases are TGCGCCAGCAGCCCAACCGACAGGTCTCCCTACGAGCAGTACTTC. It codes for CASSPTDRSPYEQYF.

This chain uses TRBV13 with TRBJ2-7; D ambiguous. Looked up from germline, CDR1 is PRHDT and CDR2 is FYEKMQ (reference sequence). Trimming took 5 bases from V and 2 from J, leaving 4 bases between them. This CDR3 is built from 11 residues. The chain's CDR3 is CASSGPYEQYF. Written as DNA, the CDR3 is TGTGCCAGCAGCGGCCCCTACGAGCAGTACTTC.

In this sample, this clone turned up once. The CDR3 nucleotides read TGTGCCACCAGCGATATATTGACTAGCGATCACCAAGAGACCCAGTACTTC. It is translated as CATSDILTSDHQETQYF. The chain employs TRBV15 and TRBJ2-5, with 8 bases that match TRBD2. The CDR3 sequence is 17 residues long. Germline V gives CDR1 LNHNV, CDR2 YYDKDF (reference sequence). Trimming cost V 5 bases and J 0 bases; bases outside gene matches: 11.

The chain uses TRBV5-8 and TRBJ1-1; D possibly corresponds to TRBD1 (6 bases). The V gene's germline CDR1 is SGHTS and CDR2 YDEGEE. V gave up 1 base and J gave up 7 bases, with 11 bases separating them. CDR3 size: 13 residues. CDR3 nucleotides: TGTGCCAGCAGCTTGCGGGGGGCGTTTGAAGCTTTCTTT. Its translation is CASSLRGAFEAFF.

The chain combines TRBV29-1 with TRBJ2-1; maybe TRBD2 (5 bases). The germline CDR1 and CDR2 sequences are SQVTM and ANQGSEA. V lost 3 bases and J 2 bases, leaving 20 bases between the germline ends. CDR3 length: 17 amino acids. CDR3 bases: TGCAGCGTTGAGGAGAATTTTGAGGGTCTAACCTACAATGAGCAGTTCTTC. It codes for CSVEENFEGLTYNEQFF.

The CDR3: CASSLVAGGPSLQYF. CDR3 sequence (DNA): TGTGCCAGCAGCTTAGTGGCCGGGGGACCCTCCCTGCAGTATTTT. The chain links TRBV7-2 to TRBJ2-3; the D gene is possibly TRBD2 (6 bases). This CDR3 spans 15 amino acids. The V gene's germline CDR1 is SGHTA and CDR2 FQGNSA. The V and J ends lost 1 base and 11 bases respectively, with 19 bases between them.

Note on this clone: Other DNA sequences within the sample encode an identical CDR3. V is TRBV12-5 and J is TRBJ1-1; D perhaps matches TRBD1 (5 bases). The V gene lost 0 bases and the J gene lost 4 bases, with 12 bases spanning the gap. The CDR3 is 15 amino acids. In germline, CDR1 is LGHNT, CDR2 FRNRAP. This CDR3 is CASGLVLGGGTEAFF. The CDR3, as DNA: TGTGCTAGTGGTTTGGTACTCGGGGGAGGCACTGAAGCTTTCTTT. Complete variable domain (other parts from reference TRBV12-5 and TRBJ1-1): DARVTQTPRHKVTEMGQEVTMRCQPILGHNTVFWYRQTMMQGLELLAYFRNRAPLDDSGMPKDRFSAEMPDATLATLKIQPSEPRDSAVYFCASGLVLGGGTEAFFGQGTRLTVV.

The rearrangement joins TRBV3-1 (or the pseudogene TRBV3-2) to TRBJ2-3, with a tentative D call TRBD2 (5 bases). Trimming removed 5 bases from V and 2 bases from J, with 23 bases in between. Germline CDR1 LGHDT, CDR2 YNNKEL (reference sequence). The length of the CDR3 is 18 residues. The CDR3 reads CASSDNPPIGEITDTQYF. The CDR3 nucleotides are TGTGCCAGCAGCGACAACCCCCCTATCGGGGAGATCACAGATACGCAGTATTTT.

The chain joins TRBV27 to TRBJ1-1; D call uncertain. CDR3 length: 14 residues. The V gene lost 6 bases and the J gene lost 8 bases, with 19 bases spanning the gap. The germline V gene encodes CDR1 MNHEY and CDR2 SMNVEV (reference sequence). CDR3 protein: CASSPGGGRSEAFF. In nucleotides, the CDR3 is TGTGCCAGCAGCCCTGGAGGCGGAAGGTCCGAAGCTTTCTTT.

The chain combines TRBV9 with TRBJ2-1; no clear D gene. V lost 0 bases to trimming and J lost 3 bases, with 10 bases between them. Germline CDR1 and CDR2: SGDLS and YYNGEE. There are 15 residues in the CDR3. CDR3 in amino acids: CASSVAAGDYNEQFF. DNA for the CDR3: TGTGCCAGCAGCGTAGCTGCCGGAGACTACAATGAGCAGTTCTTC.

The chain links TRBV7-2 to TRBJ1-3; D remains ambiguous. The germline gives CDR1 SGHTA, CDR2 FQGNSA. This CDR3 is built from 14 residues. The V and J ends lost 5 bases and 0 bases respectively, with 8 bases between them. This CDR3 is CASSRGLSGNTIYF. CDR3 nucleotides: TGTGCCAGCAGCCGCGGACTCTCTGGAAACACCATATATTTT.

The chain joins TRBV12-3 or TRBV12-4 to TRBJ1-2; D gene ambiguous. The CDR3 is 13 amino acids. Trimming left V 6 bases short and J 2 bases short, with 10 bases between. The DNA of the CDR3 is TGTGCCAGCAGCCTCCAACAGAACTATGGCTACACCTTC. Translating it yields CASSLQQNYGYTF.

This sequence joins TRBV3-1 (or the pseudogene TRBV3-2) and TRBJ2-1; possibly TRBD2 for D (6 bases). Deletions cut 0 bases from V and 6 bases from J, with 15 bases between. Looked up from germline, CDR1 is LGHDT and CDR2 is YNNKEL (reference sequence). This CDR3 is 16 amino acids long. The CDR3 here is CASSQEGRLGGNEQFF. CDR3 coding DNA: TGTGCCAGCAGCCAAGAGGGGAGACTAGGTGGCAATGAGCAGTTCTTC.

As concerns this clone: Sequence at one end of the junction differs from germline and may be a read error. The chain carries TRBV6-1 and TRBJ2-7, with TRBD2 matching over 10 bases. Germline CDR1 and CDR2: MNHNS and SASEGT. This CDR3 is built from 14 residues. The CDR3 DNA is TGTGCCAGCAGTGAAGCTACCTCGAAGCGGGAGGGAATATTC. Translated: CASSEATSKREGIF.